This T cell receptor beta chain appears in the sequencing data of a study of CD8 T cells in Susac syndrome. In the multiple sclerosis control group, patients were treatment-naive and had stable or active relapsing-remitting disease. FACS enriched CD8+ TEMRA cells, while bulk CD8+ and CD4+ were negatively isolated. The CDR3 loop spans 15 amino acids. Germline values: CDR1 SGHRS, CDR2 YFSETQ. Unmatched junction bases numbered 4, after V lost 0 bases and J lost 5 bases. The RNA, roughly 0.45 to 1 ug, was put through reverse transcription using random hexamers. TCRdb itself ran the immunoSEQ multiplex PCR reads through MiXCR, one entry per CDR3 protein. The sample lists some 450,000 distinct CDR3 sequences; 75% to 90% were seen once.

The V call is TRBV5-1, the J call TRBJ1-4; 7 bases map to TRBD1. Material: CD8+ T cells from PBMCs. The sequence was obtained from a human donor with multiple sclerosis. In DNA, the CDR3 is TGCGCCAGCAGCTTGGCCACAGGGGTGAATGAAAAACTGTTTTTT. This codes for CASSLATGVNEKLFF.